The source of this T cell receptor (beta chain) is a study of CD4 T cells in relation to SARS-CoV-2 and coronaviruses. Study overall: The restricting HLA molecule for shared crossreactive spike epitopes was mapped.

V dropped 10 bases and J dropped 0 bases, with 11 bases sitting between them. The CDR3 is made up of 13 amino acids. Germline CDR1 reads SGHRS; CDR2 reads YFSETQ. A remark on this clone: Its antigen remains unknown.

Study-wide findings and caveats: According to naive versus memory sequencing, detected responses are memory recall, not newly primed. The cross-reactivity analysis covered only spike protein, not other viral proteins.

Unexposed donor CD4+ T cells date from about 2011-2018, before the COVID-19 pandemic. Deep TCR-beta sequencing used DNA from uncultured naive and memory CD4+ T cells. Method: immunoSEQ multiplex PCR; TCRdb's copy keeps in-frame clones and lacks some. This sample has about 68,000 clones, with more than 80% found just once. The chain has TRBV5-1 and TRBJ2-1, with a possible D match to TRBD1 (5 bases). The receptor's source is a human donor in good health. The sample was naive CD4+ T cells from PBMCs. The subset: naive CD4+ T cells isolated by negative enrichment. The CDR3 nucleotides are TGCGCCGGGGCAAGGGACTCCTACAATGAGCAGTTCTTC. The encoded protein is CAGARDSYNEQFF. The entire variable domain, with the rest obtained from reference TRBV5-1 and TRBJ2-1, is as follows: KAGVTQTPRYLIKTRGQQVTLSCSPISGHRSVSWYQQTPGQGLQFLFEYFSETQRNKGNFPGRFSGRQFSNSRSEMNVSTLELGDSALYLCAGARDSYNEQFFGPGTRLTVL.